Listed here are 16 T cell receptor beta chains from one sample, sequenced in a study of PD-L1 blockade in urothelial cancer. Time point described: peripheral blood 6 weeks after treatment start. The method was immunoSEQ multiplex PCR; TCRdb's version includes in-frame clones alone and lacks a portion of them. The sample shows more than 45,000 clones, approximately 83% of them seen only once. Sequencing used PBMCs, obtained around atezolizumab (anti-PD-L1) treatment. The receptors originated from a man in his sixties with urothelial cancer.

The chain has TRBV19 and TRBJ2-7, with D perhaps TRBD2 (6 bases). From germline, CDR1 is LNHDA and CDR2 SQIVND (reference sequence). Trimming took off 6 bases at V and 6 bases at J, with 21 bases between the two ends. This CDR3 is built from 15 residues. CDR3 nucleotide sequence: TGTGCCAGTAGCCCGCGCGGGGATTTGGGCTCCGAGCAGTACTTC. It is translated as CASSPRGDLGSEQYF.

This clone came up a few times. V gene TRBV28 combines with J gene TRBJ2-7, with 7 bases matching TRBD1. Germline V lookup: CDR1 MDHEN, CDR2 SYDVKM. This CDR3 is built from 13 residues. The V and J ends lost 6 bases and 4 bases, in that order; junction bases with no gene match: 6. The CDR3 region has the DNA TGTGCCAGCAGGACAGACAGGGTTTACGAGCAGTACTTC. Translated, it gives CASRTDRVYEQYF.

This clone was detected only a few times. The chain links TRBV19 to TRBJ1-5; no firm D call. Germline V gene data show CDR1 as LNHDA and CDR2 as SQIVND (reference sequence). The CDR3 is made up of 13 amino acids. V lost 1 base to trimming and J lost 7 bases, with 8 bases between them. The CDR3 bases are TGTGCCAGTAGTATAGGGGCGGGACAGCCCCAGCATTTT. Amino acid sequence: CASSIGAGQPQHF.

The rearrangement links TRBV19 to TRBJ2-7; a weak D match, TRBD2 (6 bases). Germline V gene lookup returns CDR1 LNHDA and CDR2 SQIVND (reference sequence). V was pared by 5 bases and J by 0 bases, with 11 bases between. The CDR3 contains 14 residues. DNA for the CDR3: TGTGCCAGTAGTCCTAGCGTACCCTCCTACGAGCAGTACTTC. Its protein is CASSPSVPSYEQYF.

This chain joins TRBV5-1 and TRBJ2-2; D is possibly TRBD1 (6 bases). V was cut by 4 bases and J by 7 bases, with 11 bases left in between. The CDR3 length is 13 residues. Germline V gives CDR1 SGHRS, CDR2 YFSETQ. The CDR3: CASSQVGGGELFF. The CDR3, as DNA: TGCGCCAGCAGCCAAGTAGGGGGCGGGGAGCTGTTTTTT.

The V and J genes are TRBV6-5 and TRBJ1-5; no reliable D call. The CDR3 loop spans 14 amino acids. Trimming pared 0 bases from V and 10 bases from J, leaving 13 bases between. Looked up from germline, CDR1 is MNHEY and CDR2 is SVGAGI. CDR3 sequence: CASSYSTARGPQHF. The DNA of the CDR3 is TGTGCCAGCAGTTACTCGACGGCTCGCGGTCCCCAGCATTTT.

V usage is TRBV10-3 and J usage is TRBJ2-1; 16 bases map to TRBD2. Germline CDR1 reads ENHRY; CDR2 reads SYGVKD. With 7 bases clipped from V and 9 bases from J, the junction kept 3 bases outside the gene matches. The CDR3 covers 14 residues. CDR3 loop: CAITGTSGGGEQFF. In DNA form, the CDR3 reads TGTGCCATCACCGGGACTAGCGGGGGGGGTGAGCAGTTCTTC.

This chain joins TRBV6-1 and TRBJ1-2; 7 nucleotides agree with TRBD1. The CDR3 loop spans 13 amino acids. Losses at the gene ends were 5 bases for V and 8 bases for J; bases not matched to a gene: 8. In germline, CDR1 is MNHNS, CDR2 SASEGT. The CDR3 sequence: CASSPRDRGGYTF. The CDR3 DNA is TGTGCCAGCAGTCCCCGGGACAGAGGGGGCTACACCTTC.

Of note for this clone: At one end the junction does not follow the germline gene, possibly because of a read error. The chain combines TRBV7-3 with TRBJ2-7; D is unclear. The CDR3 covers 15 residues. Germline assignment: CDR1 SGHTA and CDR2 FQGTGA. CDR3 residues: CASSLEIVHGYERYF. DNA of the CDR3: TGTGCCAGCAGCTTAGAAATCGTACATGGCTACGAGCGGTACTTC.

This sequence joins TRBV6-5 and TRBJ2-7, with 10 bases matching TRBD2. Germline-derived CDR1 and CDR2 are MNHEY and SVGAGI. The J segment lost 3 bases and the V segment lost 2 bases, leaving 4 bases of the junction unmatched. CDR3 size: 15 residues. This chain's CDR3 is CASSYGTSDDYEQYF. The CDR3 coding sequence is TGTGCCAGCAGTTACGGGACTAGCGACGACTACGAGCAGTACTTC.

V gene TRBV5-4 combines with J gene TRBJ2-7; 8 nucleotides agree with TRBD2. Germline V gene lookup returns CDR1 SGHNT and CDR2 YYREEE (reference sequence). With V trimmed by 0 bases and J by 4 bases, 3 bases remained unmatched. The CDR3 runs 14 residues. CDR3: CASSLGAGGYEQYF. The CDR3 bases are TGTGCCAGCAGCTTGGGGGCGGGGGGTTACGAGCAGTACTTC.

The CDR3 region is CAIKGQGHEQYF. CDR3 DNA sequence: TGTGCCATCAAGGGACAGGGTCACGAGCAGTACTTC. The J gene is TRBJ2-7, the V gene TRBV10-3; 9 positions match TRBD1. Per germline, CDR1 ENHRY and CDR2 SYGVKD. The CDR3 extends over 12 amino acids. V lost 7 bases and J lost 5; bases outside the gene matches: 3.

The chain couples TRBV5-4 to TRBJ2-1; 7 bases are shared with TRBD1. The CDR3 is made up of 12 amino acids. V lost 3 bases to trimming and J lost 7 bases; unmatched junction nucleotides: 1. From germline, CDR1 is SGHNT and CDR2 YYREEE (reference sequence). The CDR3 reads CASSWDSNEQFF. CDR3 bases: TGTGCCAGCAGCTGGGACAGTAATGAGCAGTTCTTC.

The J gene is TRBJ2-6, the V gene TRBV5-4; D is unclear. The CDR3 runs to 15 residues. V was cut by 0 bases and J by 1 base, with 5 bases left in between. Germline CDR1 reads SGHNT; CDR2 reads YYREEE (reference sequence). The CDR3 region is CASSLAGSGANVLTF. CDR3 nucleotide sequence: TGTGCCAGCAGCTTGGCGGGTTCTGGGGCCAACGTCCTGACTTTC.

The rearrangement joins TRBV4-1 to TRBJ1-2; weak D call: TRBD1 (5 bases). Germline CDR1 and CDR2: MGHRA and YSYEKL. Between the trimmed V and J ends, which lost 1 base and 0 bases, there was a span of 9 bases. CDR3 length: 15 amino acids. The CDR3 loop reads CASSQAQQANYGYTF. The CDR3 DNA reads TGCGCCAGCAGCCAAGCGCAACAGGCTAACTATGGCTACACCTTC.

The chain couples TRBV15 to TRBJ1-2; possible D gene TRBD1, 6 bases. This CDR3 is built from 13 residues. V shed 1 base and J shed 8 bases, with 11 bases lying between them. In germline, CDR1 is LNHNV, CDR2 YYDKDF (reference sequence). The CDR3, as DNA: TGTGCCACCAGCAGAGGCGGGGGCGCGGGCTACACCTTC. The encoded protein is CATSRGGGAGYTF.